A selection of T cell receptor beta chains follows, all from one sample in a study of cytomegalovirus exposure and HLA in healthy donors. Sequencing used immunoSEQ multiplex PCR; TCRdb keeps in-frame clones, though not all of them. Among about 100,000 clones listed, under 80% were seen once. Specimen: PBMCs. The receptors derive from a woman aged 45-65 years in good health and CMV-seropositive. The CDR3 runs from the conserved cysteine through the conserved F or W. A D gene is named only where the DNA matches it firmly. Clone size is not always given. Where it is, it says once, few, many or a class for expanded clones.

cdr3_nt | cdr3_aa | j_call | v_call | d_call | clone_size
TGCGCCAGCAGTGAAAACACGAATCTACAGTCTGGGGCCAACGTCCTGACTTTC | CASSENTNLQSGANVLTF | TRBJ2-6 | TRBV10-2 | - | -
TGCGCCAGCAACCCGAGTCCCCTAGCGGGAGATTACGAGCAGTACTTC | CASNPSPLAGDYEQYF | TRBJ2-7 | TRBV5-1 | TRBD2 | -
TGTGCCTGGAAGCGCTTTCCCCACACGAACACTGAAGCTTTCTTT | CAWKRFPHTNTEAFF | TRBJ1-1 | TRBV30 | - | -
TGTGCCAGCAGGGGGGGAGGGGCCTTCAATGAGCAGTTCTTC | CASRGGGAFNEQFF | TRBJ2-1 | TRBV2 | TRBD2 | once
TGTGCCTGGAGTGTGTCGAGGAAAGTCGACGAGCAGTACTTC | CAWSVSRKVDEQYF | TRBJ2-7 | TRBV30 | - | -
TGTGCCAGCAGCGGGCCTCGGGGGAATGAGCAGTTCTTC | CASSGPRGNEQFF | TRBJ2-1 | TRBV9 | - | -
TGCAGCGCCCGACTAGCGGGAGACGAGCAGTACTTC | CSARLAGDEQYF | TRBJ2-7 | TRBV29-1 | TRBD2 | once
TGTGCCAGCAGCCAGGAAGCGGGGGGAAACTACGAGCAGTACTTC | CASSQEAGGNYEQYF | TRBJ2-7 | TRBV4-2 | TRBD2 | -
TGTGCCAGCAGCAAAGGTCCGACAGGGGACTATGGCTACACCTTC | CASSKGPTGDYGYTF | TRBJ1-2 | TRBV21-1 | - | few
TGCGCCAGCACTTTCCGCATGGCAGGGAATAATTCCGAGCAGTACTTC | CASTFRMAGNNSEQYF | TRBJ2-7 | TRBV10-2 | - | -
TGTGCCAGCTCACCACGGTATAGCGGGTCCCTCTCCTACGAGCAGTACTTC | CASSPRYSGSLSYEQYF | TRBJ2-7 | TRBV18 | TRBD2 | -
TGTGCCAGCTACCCAGGGGCCAGGGCAAACACTGAAGCTTTCTTT | CASYPGARANTEAFF | TRBJ1-1 | TRBV11-2 | - | -
TGTGCCAGCAGCCTAGAAAGGGCGGTCGGATGGGGAGTTCCCTACGAGCAGTACTTC | CASSLERAVGWGVPYEQYF | TRBJ2-7 | TRBV7-3 | - | -
TGTGCCAGCCAGACAGGGTTAAACACTGAAGCTTTCTTT | CASQTGLNTEAFF | TRBJ1-1 | TRBV14 | TRBD1 | -
TGTGCCAGTAGTATAGGGACAGGGGTAACTGAAGCTTTCTTT | CASSIGTGVTEAFF | TRBJ1-1 | TRBV19 | TRBD1 | -
TGTGCCAGCAGCCCGGGACAAGCCTATGGCTACACCTTC | CASSPGQAYGYTF | TRBJ1-2 | TRBV11-2 | - | once